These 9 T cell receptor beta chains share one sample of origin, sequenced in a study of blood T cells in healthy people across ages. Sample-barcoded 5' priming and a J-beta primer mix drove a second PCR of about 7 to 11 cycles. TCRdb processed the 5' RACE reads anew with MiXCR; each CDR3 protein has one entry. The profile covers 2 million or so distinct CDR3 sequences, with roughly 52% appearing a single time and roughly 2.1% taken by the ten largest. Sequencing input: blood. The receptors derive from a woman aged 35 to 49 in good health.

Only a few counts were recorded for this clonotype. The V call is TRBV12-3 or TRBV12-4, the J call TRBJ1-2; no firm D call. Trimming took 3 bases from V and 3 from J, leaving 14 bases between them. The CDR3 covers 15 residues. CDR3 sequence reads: CASSLMISSDYGYTF. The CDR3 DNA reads TGTGCCAGCAGTTTGATGATTTCCAGCGACTATGGCTACACCTTC.

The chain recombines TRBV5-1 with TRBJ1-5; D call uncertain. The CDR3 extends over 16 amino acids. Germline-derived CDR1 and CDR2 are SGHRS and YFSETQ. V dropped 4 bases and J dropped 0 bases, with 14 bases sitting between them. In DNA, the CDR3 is TGCGCCAGCAGCACCGACCCAGCGAGTAGCAATCAGCCCCAGCATTTT. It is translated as CASSTDPASSNQPQHF. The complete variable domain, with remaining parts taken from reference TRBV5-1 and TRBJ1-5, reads KAGVTQTPRYLIKTRGQQVTLSCSPISGHRSVSWYQQTPGQGLQFLFEYFSETQRNKGNFPGRFSGRQFSNSRSEMNVSTLELGDSALYLCASSTDPASSNQPQHFGDGTRLSIL.

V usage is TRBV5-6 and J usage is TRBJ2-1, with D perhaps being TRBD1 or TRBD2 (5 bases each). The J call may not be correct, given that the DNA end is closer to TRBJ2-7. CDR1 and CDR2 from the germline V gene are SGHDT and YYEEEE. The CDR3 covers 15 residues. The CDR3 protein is CASSLWGSSYNEQYF. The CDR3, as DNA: TGTGCCAGCAGCTTGTGGGGGAGCTCCTACAATGAGCAGTACTTC.

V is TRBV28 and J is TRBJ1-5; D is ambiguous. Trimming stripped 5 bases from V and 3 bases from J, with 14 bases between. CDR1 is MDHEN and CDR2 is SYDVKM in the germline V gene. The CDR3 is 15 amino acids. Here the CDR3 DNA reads TGTGCCAGCAGTCCCCGGGCAAGTGACAATCAGCCCCAGCATTTT. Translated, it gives CASSPRASDNQPQHF.

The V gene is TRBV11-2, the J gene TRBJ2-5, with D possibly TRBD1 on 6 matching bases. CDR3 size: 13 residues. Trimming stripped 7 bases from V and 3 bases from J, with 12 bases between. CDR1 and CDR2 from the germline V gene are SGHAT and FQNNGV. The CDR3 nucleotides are TGTGCCAGCATCAGGGACACGGAAGAGACCCAGTACTTC. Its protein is CASIRDTEETQYF.

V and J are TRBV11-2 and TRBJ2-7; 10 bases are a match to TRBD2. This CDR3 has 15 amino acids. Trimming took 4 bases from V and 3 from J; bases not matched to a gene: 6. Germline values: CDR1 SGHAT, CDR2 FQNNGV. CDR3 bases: TGTGCCAGCAGCTCTGTTAGCGGGGGGTTCTACGAGCAGTACTTC. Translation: CASSSVSGGFYEQYF.

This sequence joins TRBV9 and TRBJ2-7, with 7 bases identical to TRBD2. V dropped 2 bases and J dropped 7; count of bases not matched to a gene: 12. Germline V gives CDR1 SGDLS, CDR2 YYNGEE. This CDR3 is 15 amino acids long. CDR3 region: CASSVLAASYNEQYF. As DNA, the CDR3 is TGTGCCAGCAGCGTTCTAGCGGCCTCCTACAATGAGCAGTACTTC.

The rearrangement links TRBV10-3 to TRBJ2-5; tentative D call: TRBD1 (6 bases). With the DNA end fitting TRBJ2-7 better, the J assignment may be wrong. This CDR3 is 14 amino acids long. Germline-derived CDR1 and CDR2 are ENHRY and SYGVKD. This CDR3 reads CAISANTGRDEQYF. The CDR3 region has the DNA TGTGCCATCAGTGCCAATACAGGGCGTGACGAGCAGTACTTC.

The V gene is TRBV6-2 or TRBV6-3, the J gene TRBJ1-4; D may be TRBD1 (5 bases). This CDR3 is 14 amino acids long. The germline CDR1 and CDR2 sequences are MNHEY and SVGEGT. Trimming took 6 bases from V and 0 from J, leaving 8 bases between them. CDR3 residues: CASRWGSTNEKLFF. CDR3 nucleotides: TGTGCCAGCAGATGGGGGTCAACTAATGAAAAACTGTTTTTT.